The text below deals with one T cell receptor (beta chain). Its antigen is as yet unknown. Generated by immunoSEQ multiplex PCR, the TCRdb table keeps only in-frame clones and is missing some. This repertoire shows tens of thousands of clones, approximately 94% found once; its top ten account for approximately 18%. These data belong to a study of OX40 agonist ivuxolimab in advanced cancers. Study at large: Hepatocellular carcinoma, melanoma, renal cell or head and neck cancer affected the dose-escalation patients.

Study conclusions and caveats: At doses 0.1 to 3.0 mg/kg, CD4+ and CD8+ clones expanded. The study found among the lowest clonal expansion in partial responders at 0.1-3.0 mg/kg. Antigens targeted by the expanded peripheral T cells were not determined.

Trimming pared 10 bases from V and 5 bases from J, leaving 18 bases between. CDR1 is MDHEN, CDR2 SYDVKM, per germline. The CDR3 runs 14 residues. The chain has TRBV28 and TRBJ2-1; a weak D match, TRBD2 (6 bases). The sequence was collected from an adult with an advanced solid tumor such as melanoma, head and neck, liver or kidney cancer. This specimen consisted of CD4+ or CD8+ T cells sorted from blood, obtained in a trial of the OX40 agonist ivuxolimab. The CDR3 loop is CATRRGLLDNEQFF. In nucleotides, the CDR3 is TGTGCCACGCGCCGGGGACTCCTGGACAATGAGCAGTTCTTC.